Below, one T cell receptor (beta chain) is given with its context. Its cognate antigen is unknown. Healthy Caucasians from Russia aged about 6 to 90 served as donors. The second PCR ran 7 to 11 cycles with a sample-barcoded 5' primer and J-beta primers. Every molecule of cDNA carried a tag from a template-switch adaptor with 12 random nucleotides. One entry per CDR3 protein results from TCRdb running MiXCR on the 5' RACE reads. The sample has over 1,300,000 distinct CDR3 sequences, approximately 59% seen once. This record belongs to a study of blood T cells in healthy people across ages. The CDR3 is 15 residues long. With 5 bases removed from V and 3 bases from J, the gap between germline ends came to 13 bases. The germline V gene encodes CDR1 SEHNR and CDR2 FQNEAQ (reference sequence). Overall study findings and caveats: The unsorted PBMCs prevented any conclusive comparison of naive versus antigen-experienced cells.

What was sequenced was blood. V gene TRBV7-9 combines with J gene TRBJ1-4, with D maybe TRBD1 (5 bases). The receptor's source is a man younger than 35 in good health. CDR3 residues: CASSTAGNSNEKLFF. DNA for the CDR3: TGTGCCAGCAGCACCGCAGGGAACTCTAATGAAAAACTGTTTTTT.